This TCR beta chain was recorded in a study of blood T cell repertoires in COVID-19. The method was immunoSEQ multiplex PCR; TCRdb's version includes in-frame clones alone and lacks a portion of them. The repertoire consists of roughly 63,000 clones, with just under 90% occurring once and the leading ten covering under 1.5%. The V segment lost 4 bases and the J segment 3 bases; nucleotides outside the gene matches: 6. This CDR3 contains 15 residues. The germline V gene has CDR1 MDHEN and CDR2 SYDVKM. Sequenced sample: peripheral blood. This receptor was identified in a man aged 55 to 70 with acute or convalescent COVID-19. The chain recombines TRBV28 with TRBJ2-1, with 7 positions matching TRBD2. CDR3 sequence: CASSSGGGSYNEQFF. The CDR3 DNA follows: TGTGCCAGCAGTTCGGGTGGCGGGAGCTACAATGAGCAGTTCTTC.